These T cell receptor beta chains were read from a single sample in a study of T cells after yellow fever vaccination. TCRdb redid the calling of the 5' RACE reads with MiXCR, one entry per CDR3 protein. The sample contains 610,000 or so distinct CDR3 sequences, roughly an eighth of which appear only once. This specimen was PBMCs, taken on the day of the yellow fever booster vaccination. These TCRs come from a young man who received the YFV17D yellow fever vaccine. Each CDR3 is given with its conserved first and last residue. A D gene is named only where the DNA matches it firmly. Clone size is stated in some rows and not others, as once, few, many or a class when expanded.

CASSELGGREYNEQFF	TGTGCCAGCAGTGAATTAGGGGGCAGAGAATACAATGAGCAGTTCTTC	few	TRBD1	TRBV25-1	TRBJ2-1
CASSLWAGGGYTEAFF	TGTGCCAGCAGCTTATGGGCAGGGGGTGGGTACACTGAAGCTTTCTTT	.	TRBD1	TRBV7-3	TRBJ1-1
CASSLRTTGPYEQYF	TGTGCCAGCAGTTTACGGACGACAGGTCCGTACGAGCAGTACTTC	.	.	TRBV28	TRBJ2-7
CASRGLGNEQFF	TGTGCCAGCAGAGGGTTGGGTAATGAGCAGTTCTTC	few	.	TRBV6-2/TRBV6-3	TRBJ2-1
CASSLGAGLTYNEQFF	TGCGCCAGCAGCTTGGGAGCGGGACTTACCTACAATGAGCAGTTCTTC	few	TRBD2	TRBV5-1	TRBJ2-1
CASSLPSLLEQYF	TGTGCCAGCAGCTTGCCCTCGCTTCTCGAGCAGTACTTC	many	.	TRBV5-6	TRBJ2-7
CSAPLASGPGNEQFF	TGCAGTGCTCCGCTGGCGAGCGGCCCGGGTAATGAGCAGTTCTTC	few	.	TRBV20-1	TRBJ2-1
CASSLTGPGTAYEQYF	TGTGCCAGCAGCTTAACCGGACCCGGGACTGCCTACGAGCAGTACTTC	few	.	TRBV7-6	TRBJ2-7
CAISPASGELFF	TGTGCCATCAGCCCAGCATCCGGGGAGCTGTTTTTT	few	.	TRBV10-3	TRBJ2-2
CATKTDMDEQFF	TGTGCCACTAAAACAGACATGGATGAGCAGTTCTTC	few	.	TRBV10-3	TRBJ2-1
CASSQGRANEQFF	TGTGCTAGCAGCCAGGGGCGGGCCAATGAGCAGTTCTTC	few	.	TRBV7-7	TRBJ2-1
CASSFGTRYEQYF	TGCGCCAGCAGCTTCGGGACACGCTACGAGCAGTACTTC	many	.	TRBV5-1	TRBJ2-7
CASSFRGTNPGETQYF	TGTGCCAGCAGTTTCCGAGGGACTAACCCAGGAGAGACGCAGTATTTT	.	TRBD2	TRBV12-3/TRBV12-4	TRBJ2-3
CASSRGDRAILGNYNEQFF	TGTGCCAGCAGTCGCGGGGACAGGGCTATTTTAGGGAACTACAATGAGCAGTTCTTC	.	TRBD1	TRBV12-3/TRBV12-4	TRBJ2-1
CASSLAPNEETQYF	TGTGCCAGCAGCTTAGCTCCTAACGAGGAGACCCAGTACTTC	.	.	TRBV7-7	TRBJ2-5
CASSLVVNEQFF	TGTGCCAGCAGCTTGGTAGTCAATGAGCAGTTCTTC	many	.	TRBV5-1	TRBJ2-1
CASSSFFPGASYNEQFF	TGTGCCAGCAGTTCATTTTTTCCGGGAGCCTCCTACAATGAGCAGTTCTTC	few	.	TRBV28	TRBJ2-1
CASSSGLQGLTSENTDTQYF	TGCGCCAGCAGCTCAGGCCTACAGGGTCTAACTAGCGAGAACACAGATACGCAGTATTTT	few	.	TRBV5-1	TRBJ2-3
CASSAGDSYNEQFF	TGCGCCAGCAGTGCGGGAGACTCCTACAATGAGCAGTTCTTC	.	TRBD2	TRBV5-1	TRBJ2-1
CSARTTGTDTQYF	TGCAGTGCTAGGACAACGGGGACCGATACGCAGTATTTT	few	.	TRBV20-1	TRBJ2-3
CASSLARGARQPQHF	TGTGCCAGCAGCTTAGCTCGGGGCGCGAGGCAGCCCCAGCATTTT	few	.	TRBV7-2	TRBJ1-5
CASSPGLVSEQYF	TGTGCCAGCAGCCCGGGACTAGTGAGTGAGCAGTACTTC	.	TRBD2	TRBV5-6	TRBJ2-7
CASMAGGTDTQYF	TGTGCCAGCATGGCAGGGGGCACAGATACGCAGTATTTT	.	.	TRBV2	TRBJ2-3
CASSVQPQGVPDTQYF	TGTGCCAGCAGCGTTCAGCCCCAGGGGGTCCCGGATACGCAGTATTTT	few	TRBD1	TRBV9	TRBJ2-3
CASSPQRGAGQFF	TGTGCCAGCAGTCCCCAACGGGGCGCAGGGCAGTTCTTC	.	.	TRBV12-3/TRBV12-4	TRBJ2-1
CASSLGPATGTERETQYF	TGTGCCAGCAGCTTAGGCCCAGCTACCGGGACCGAAAGGGAGACCCAGTACTTC	few	.	TRBV11-2	TRBJ2-5
CASSLIGSGANVLTF	TGTGCCAGCAGTCTAATCGGTAGTGGGGCCAACGTCCTGACTTTC	many	.	TRBV28	TRBJ2-6
CASSVGPNYEQYF	TGTGCCAGCAGTGTAGGGCCTAACTACGAGCAGTACTTC	.	.	TRBV25-1	TRBJ2-7
CAWRSPGRETQYF	TGTGCCTGGAGAAGCCCAGGAAGGGAGACCCAGTACTTC	few	.	TRBV30	TRBJ2-5
CASSVQTREARTF	TGTGCCAGCAGCGTACAGACGAGGGAAGCAAGAACCTTC	few	.	TRBV7-2	TRBJ1-2
CASSVEAGVGGGEQYF	TGTGCCAGCAGCGTAGAAGCCGGCGTTGGAGGGGGCGAGCAGTACTTC	few	.	TRBV9	TRBJ2-7
CSATTELGRSNQPQHF	TGCAGTGCCACCACGGAGTTGGGACGGAGCAATCAGCCCCAGCATTTT	.	.	TRBV20-1	TRBJ1-5
CSAPGQVNGLTGYEQYF	TGCAGTGCTCCGGGACAGGTAAATGGACTAACCGGCTACGAGCAGTACTTC	few	TRBD1	TRBV20-1	TRBJ2-7
CASLPRGMNTGELFF	TGTGCCAGCCTCCCGCGGGGGATGAACACCGGGGAGCTGTTTTTT	many	TRBD2	TRBV12-3/TRBV12-4	TRBJ2-2
CASSLNRGRREQYF	TGTGCCAGCAGTTTGAACAGGGGGCGACGCGAGCAGTACTTC	few	TRBD1	TRBV28	TRBJ2-7
CSGEGADRGTGELFF	TGCAGCGGAGAAGGCGCGGACCGGGGGACCGGGGAGCTGTTTTTT	few	.	TRBV20-1	TRBJ2-2
CASSHLLGGRRTQYF	TGTGCCAGCAGCCACCTCCTCGGGGGTAGGAGGACCCAGTACTTC	few	.	TRBV7-2	TRBJ2-5
CASSPKKSSYNEQFF	TGTGCCAGTAGTCCGAAGAAGAGCTCCTACAATGAGCAGTTCTTC	.	.	TRBV19	TRBJ2-1
CSVLQGTAKNIQYF	TGCAGCGTTTTGCAGGGAACGGCCAAAAACATTCAGTACTTC	few	.	TRBV29-1	TRBJ2-4
CSARDRTGELFF	TGCAGTGCTAGAGACAGAACCGGGGAGCTGTTTTTT	few	.	TRBV20-1	TRBJ2-2
CASTNTPGLAHYYEQYF	TGTGCCAGCACCAACACTCCAGGACTAGCGCACTACTACGAGCAGTACTTC	.	TRBD2	TRBV12-3/TRBV12-4	TRBJ2-7
CATSSGGIYQPQHF	TGTGCCACCAGCAGCGGAGGGATCTATCAGCCCCAGCATTTT	.	.	TRBV15	TRBJ1-5
CASNLNHPSYNEQFF	TGCGCCAGCAATCTTAACCACCCCTCCTACAATGAGCAGTTCTTC	many	.	TRBV23-1	TRBJ2-1
CAISLGRNSYEQYF	TGTGCCATCAGCCTGGGACGGAACTCCTACGAGCAGTACTTC	.	.	TRBV10-3	TRBJ2-7
CASSTPQGARRYTF	TGTGCCAGCAGTACGCCGCAGGGGGCGAGGCGCTACACCTTC	many	TRBD1	TRBV6-1	TRBJ1-2
CASSHFPWGEKGGEQFF	TGCGCCAGCAGCCACTTCCCCTGGGGTGAAAAAGGGGGTGAGCAGTTCTTC	.	.	TRBV4-3	TRBJ2-1
CASSLVGSTSGSLSNEQYF	TGTGCCAGCAGCTTGGTGGGGTCGACTAGCGGGAGTCTGAGCAACGAGCAGTACTTC	few	TRBD2	TRBV5-4	TRBJ2-7
CSARDMTGSSYEQYF	TGCAGTGCTAGAGATATGACAGGGAGCTCCTACGAGCAGTACTTC	.	TRBD1	TRBV20-1	TRBJ2-7